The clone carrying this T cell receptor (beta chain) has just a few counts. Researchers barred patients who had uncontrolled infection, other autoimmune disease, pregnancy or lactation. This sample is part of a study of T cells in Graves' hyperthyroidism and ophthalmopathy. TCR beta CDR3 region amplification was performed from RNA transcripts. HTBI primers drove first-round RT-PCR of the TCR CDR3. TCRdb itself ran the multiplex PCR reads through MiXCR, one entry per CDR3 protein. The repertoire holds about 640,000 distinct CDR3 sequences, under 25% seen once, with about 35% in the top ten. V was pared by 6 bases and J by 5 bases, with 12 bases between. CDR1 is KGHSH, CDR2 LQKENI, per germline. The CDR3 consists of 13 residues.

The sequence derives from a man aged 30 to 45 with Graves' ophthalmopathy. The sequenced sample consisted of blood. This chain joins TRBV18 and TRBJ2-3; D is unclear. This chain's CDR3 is CASSLLRLDTQYF. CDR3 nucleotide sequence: TGTGCCAGCTCCCTCCTACGATTAGATACGCAGTATTTT.